The 20 T cell receptor beta chains presented below share a single source sample, sequenced in a study of shared clonotypes between healthy human individuals. TCRdb keeps only in-frame clones here, not all; method: immunoSEQ multiplex PCR. The repertoire holds about 1.1 million clones, 75% to 85% seen once, with around 0.61% in the top ten. Sequencing used memory CD4+ T cells from PBMCs. The subset here: CD45RA-negative fraction. The receptors were sampled from a man aged 18 to 29 in good health. Some clones in this sample may be carry-over from other donors' samples.

The chain links TRBV25-1 to TRBJ1-3; weak D call: TRBD1 (6 bases). Looked up from germline, CDR1 is MGHDK and CDR2 is SYGVNS. Trimming removed 4 bases from V and 4 bases from J, with 14 bases in between. The CDR3 is 15 residues long. Here the CDR3 DNA reads TGTGCCAGCAGTGGTTCCGACAGGATCGGAAACACCATATATTTT. It encodes CASSGSDRIGNTIYF.

The chain is built from TRBV7-2 and TRBJ2-1; D may be TRBD2 (5 bases). CDR3 length: 15 amino acids. Trimming shortened V by 0 bases and J by 2 bases, and 8 bases separated the two germline ends. CDR1 is SGHTA and CDR2 is FQGNSA in the germline V gene. This CDR3 is CASSLASSTYNEQFF. The CDR3 nucleotides are TGTGCCAGCAGCTTAGCATCTAGCACCTACAATGAGCAGTTCTTC.

The J gene is TRBJ2-2, the V gene TRBV28; perhaps TRBD2 as D (6 bases). Between the trimmed V and J ends, which lost 4 bases and 3 bases, there was a span of 21 bases. The germline gives CDR1 MDHEN, CDR2 SYDVKM. The CDR3 sequence is 18 residues long. CDR3 in amino acids: CASSSSRSSGAYTGELFF. The CDR3 coding sequence is TGTGCCAGCAGTTCCTCCCGCTCGTCGGGAGCGTACACCGGGGAGCTGTTTTTT.

This clone was recorded only once. The rearrangement joins TRBV29-1 to TRBJ1-1, with D possibly TRBD1 on 6 matching bases. This CDR3 is 14 amino acids long. Germline V gene lookup returns CDR1 SQVTM and CDR2 ANQGSEA. Trimming removed 6 bases from V and 7 bases from J, with 21 bases in between. The CDR3 coding sequence is TGCAGCGTCAAGGGAGCTTCAGGGGATGATGAAGCTTTCTTT. It codes for CSVKGASGDDEAFF.

This chain uses TRBV18 with TRBJ2-5, with 12 positions matching TRBD2. The CDR3 has 15 amino acids. CDR1 and CDR2 (germline): KGHSH, LQKENI. The junction had 3 bases not matched to a gene; V was cut back by 2 bases and J by 5 bases. The CDR3 here is CASSPSGTSGETQYF. The CDR3 nucleotides are TGTGCCAGCTCACCATCGGGGACTAGCGGGGAGACCCAGTACTTC.

With respect to this clone: A much larger clone lies a single base off, so this may be a read error. The chain has TRBV6-6 and TRBJ2-3, with no clear D. The CDR3 contains 14 residues. Germline V gene sequence: CDR1 MNHNY, CDR2 SVGAGI (reference sequence). V was trimmed by 2 bases and J by 2 bases, leaving 8 bases between them. CDR3 nucleotide sequence: TGTGCCAGCAGTTACGGCACAGCCACAGATACGCAGTATTTT. Translated: CASSYGTATDTQYF.

The rearrangement uses TRBV5-1 and TRBJ2-3, with D perhaps matching TRBD2 (6 bases). Trimming took off 2 bases at V and 0 bases at J, with 13 bases between the two ends. Germline values: CDR1 SGHRS, CDR2 YFSETQ. CDR3 length equals 16 residues. The chain's CDR3 is CASSLTTSPSTDTQYF. The CDR3 DNA follows: TGCGCCAGCAGCTTAACTACTAGCCCTAGCACAGATACGCAGTATTTT.

This rearrangement joins TRBV10-3 to TRBJ2-5; D is unclear. Trimming removed 0 bases at V and 5 bases at J, with 10 bases between. Germline V gives CDR1 ENHRY, CDR2 SYGVKD. The CDR3 runs 14 residues. The CDR3 here is CAISESPGPETQYF. The DNA for the CDR3 is TGTGCCATCAGTGAGTCCCCGGGCCCGGAGACCCAGTACTTC.

Details on this clone: A much larger clone differs by one base, so this may be a read error. Other DNA sequences in the sample encode the same CDR3. The chain couples TRBV20-1 to TRBJ2-1; D is unresolved. The ends were cut back, 3 bases at V and 3 bases at J, with 0 bases in the middle. The CDR3 is 10 residues long. Germline V gene sequence: CDR1 DFQATT, CDR2 SNEGSKA (reference sequence). The chain's CDR3 is CSASYNEQFF. The CDR3 nucleotides are TGCAGTGCTAGCTACAATGAGCAGTTCTTC.

V usage is TRBV30 and J usage is TRBJ2-5; 9 bases are shared with TRBD1. From germline, CDR1 is GTSNPN and CDR2 SVGIG (reference sequence). The trim removed 2 bases at V and 2 bases at J, leaving 6 bases unmatched. CDR3 size: 15 residues. The DNA for the CDR3 is TGTGCCTGGAGTCCCGGGACAGGGCCACAAGAGACCCAGTACTTC. Translating gives CAWSPGTGPQETQYF.

J is TRBJ2-4 and V is TRBV2; D gene uncertain. In germline, CDR1 is SNHLY, CDR2 FYNNEI. The length of the CDR3 is 16 residues. V was trimmed by 1 base and J by 3 bases, leaving 13 bases between them. Here the CDR3 reads CASSEVDTLVKNIQYF. The CDR3 coding sequence is TGTGCCAGCAGTGAAGTGGATACATTAGTCAAAAACATTCAGTACTTC.

This clone was counted at least ten times. The chain couples TRBV29-1 to TRBJ1-1; D is undetermined. CDR3 length equals 11 residues. V was cut by 7 bases and J by 1 base, with 7 bases left in between. The V gene's germline CDR1 is SQVTM and CDR2 ANQGSEA. In DNA, the CDR3 is TGCAGCGGGAGTTGGAACACTGAAGCTTTCTTT. Its translation is CSGSWNTEAFF.

The rearrangement uses TRBV28 and TRBJ2-7; D not resolved. Germline V gives CDR1 MDHEN, CDR2 SYDVKM. V was trimmed by 8 bases and J by 3 bases, leaving 17 bases between them. The CDR3 covers 14 residues. CDR3 DNA sequence: TGTGCCAGCCTCGCAGGTCTACCAGACTACGAGCAGTACTTC. It is translated as CASLAGLPDYEQYF.

In DNA, the CDR3 is TGCGCCAGCAGCGGAGCCCAGCCGGGCACAGATACGCAGTATTTT. Protein: CASSGAQPGTDTQYF. V usage is TRBV4-3 and J usage is TRBJ2-3; D is unclear. Trimming stripped 5 bases from V and 1 base from J, with 13 bases between. Germline values: CDR1 LGHNA, CDR2 YSLEER. There are 15 residues in the CDR3.

The rearrangement links TRBV5-1 to TRBJ2-3; 11 bases agree with TRBD2. CDR1 is SGHRS, CDR2 YFSETQ, per germline. Trimming cost V 5 bases and J 0 bases; bases outside gene matches: 5. The CDR3 covers 16 residues. The CDR3 loop is CASRTSGSRSTDTQYF. Written as DNA, the CDR3 is TGCGCCAGCAGAACTAGCGGGAGTAGGAGCACAGATACGCAGTATTTT.

This rearrangement joins TRBV27 to TRBJ2-7; 7 bases agree with TRBD2. J gave up 3 bases and V 8 bases, and 13 bases lay outside the gene matches. CDR3 size: 15 residues. Germline loops: CDR1 MNHEY, CDR2 SMNVEV (reference sequence). CDR3 coding DNA: TGTGCCAGCCGGTCGTTGGGGGGGAAATTCTACGAGCAGTACTTC. It specifies CASRSLGGKFYEQYF.

The V call is TRBV11-2, the J call TRBJ2-2; 8 bases are shared with TRBD2. V dropped 5 bases and J dropped 5; count of bases not matched to a gene: 13. This CDR3 contains 17 residues. Per germline, CDR1 SGHAT and CDR2 FQNNGV. The CDR3 DNA reads as TGTGCCAGCAGCCTTAGGAGAAGCGGGAGTGGTACCGGGGAGCTGTTTTTT. Its translation: CASSLRRSGSGTGELFF.

This clone was picked up a small number of times. This chain connects TRBV6-6 to TRBJ2-5; TRBD2 matches 11 bases. The V gene end was trimmed by 10 bases and the J gene end by 5 bases; junction bases not matched to a gene: 6. The CDR3 sequence is 13 residues long. Germline V gene sequence: CDR1 MNHNY, CDR2 SVGAGI (reference sequence). CDR3 nucleotides: TGTGCCACCAGACTAGCGGGACCTGAGACCCAGTACTTC. This codes for CATRLAGPETQYF.

This clone was counted only a few times. CDR3 nucleotides: TGTGCCAGCAGCAAGGGTCTTTTTTGGAGCAATCAGCCCCAGCATTTT. This sequence encodes CASSKGLFWSNQPQHF. The chain combines TRBV21-1 with TRBJ1-5. TRBV21-1 is given as a pseudogene. This CDR3 has 16 amino acids.

As to this clone: This sample includes further DNA sequences coding for the same CDR3. The chain combines TRBV2 with TRBJ2-7, with 8 bases aligning to TRBD1. V was clipped by 5 bases and J by 4 bases; unmatched bases: 1. CDR1 is SNHLY, CDR2 FYNNEI, per germline. The CDR3 has 12 amino acids. CDR3 nucleotide sequence: TGTGCCAGCAGTAGACAGGGGTACGAGCAGTACTTC. The encoded protein is CASSRQGYEQYF.